Below are 10 T cell receptor beta chains sequenced from a single sample in a study of glioma-infiltrating T cells after dendritic cell vaccination. Repertoires were generated with immunoSEQ multiplex PCR, while TCRdb's copy carries only in-frame clones and drops some. The sample shows about 58,000 clones, roughly 80% of them seen only once. The sample's time point: after dendritic cell vaccination, including at tumor progression/relapse. The source material was blood, sampled after dendritic cell vaccination. All receptors come from a human donor with glioblastoma.

The V gene is TRBV7-9, the J gene TRBJ2-2; weak D call: TRBD1 (5 bases). V lost 4 bases and J 5 bases, leaving 17 bases between the germline ends. CDR1 and CDR2 from the germline V gene are SEHNR and FQNEAQ (reference sequence). The CDR3 length is 16 residues. The CDR3 region has the DNA TGTGCCAGCAGCTACCGACAGTCCGGTTTTACCGGGGAGCTGTTTTTT. Protein product: CASSYRQSGFTGELFF.

The rearrangement uses TRBV7-2 and TRBJ1-5; no definite D call. V was shortened by 5 bases and J by 8 bases, with 13 bases between the two germline ends. Germline lookup yields CDR1 SGHTA and CDR2 FQGNSA. This CDR3 has 13 residues. The CDR3 loop reads CASSRQAGKPQHF. The CDR3 DNA is TGTGCCAGCAGCCGACAAGCCGGAAAGCCCCAGCATTTT.

The chain recombines TRBV5-6 with TRBJ1-2, with TRBD1 matching 8 bases. Germline CDR1 SGHDT, CDR2 YYEEEE. CDR3 length equals 15 residues. The V gene end was trimmed by 4 bases and the J gene end by 8 bases; junction bases not matched to a gene: 13. The CDR3 nucleotides are TGTGCCAGCAGCCTTTACCCGGACAGGGTGGGCGGCTACACCTTC. It is translated as CASSLYPDRVGGYTF.

The chain combines TRBV5-1 with TRBJ2-1; no definite D call. This CDR3 is 15 amino acids long. Germline CDR1 SGHRS, CDR2 YFSETQ. V shed 0 bases and J shed 0 bases, with 7 bases lying between them. For the CDR3, the DNA is TGCGCCAGCAGCTTGGGCGGAAGCTCCTACAATGAGCAGTTCTTC. It translates to CASSLGGSSYNEQFF. Full variable domain (remainder filled in from reference TRBV5-1 and TRBJ2-1): KAGVTQTPRYLIKTRGQQVTLSCSPISGHRSVSWYQQTPGQGLQFLFEYFSETQRNKGNFPGRFSGRQFSNSRSEMNVSTLELGDSALYLCASSLGGSSYNEQFFGPGTRLTVL.

This clone was recorded once. The CDR3: CASRSTRNRGRYEQYF. The CDR3 coding sequence is TGTGCCAGCAGATCGACACGGAACAGGGGGCGGTACGAGCAGTACTTC. V usage is TRBV13 and J usage is TRBJ2-7; 9 nucleotides align to TRBD1. The V and J ends lost 6 bases and 4 bases, in that order; junction bases with no gene match: 13. This CDR3 contains 16 residues. Germline values: CDR1 PRHDT, CDR2 FYEKMQ (reference sequence).

The rearrangement links TRBV30 to TRBJ1-1, with 8 bases identical to TRBD1. V shed 6 bases, J shed 1 base, and the junction held 7 bases outside the gene matches. Germline CDR1 and CDR2: GTSNPN and SVGIG (reference sequence). CDR3 length: 14 residues. The CDR3: CACKGQGTNTEAFF. In DNA form, the CDR3 reads TGTGCCTGCAAAGGACAGGGAACGAACACTGAAGCTTTCTTT.

The CDR3 DNA is TGTGCCAGCACAGGGGAAGGATCTGGGGCCAACGTCCTGACTTTC. Its translation is CASTGEGSGANVLTF. V gene TRBV2 combines with J gene TRBJ2-6; D is possibly TRBD1 (6 bases). With 7 bases removed from V and 1 base from J, the gap between germline ends came to 11 bases. Germline V gene data show CDR1 as SNHLY and CDR2 as FYNNEI. This CDR3 spans 15 amino acids.

The gene calls are TRBV4-1 and TRBJ2-7; D perhaps matches TRBD1 (5 bases). Germline lookup yields CDR1 MGHRA and CDR2 YSYEKL. The CDR3 length is 16 residues. With 0 bases removed from V and 5 bases from J, the gap between germline ends came to 17 bases. CDR3 nucleotides: TGCGCCAGCAGCCAAGATCTGGGCAGGGAAATCGACGAGCAGTACTTC. Translating gives CASSQDLGREIDEQYF.

The chain uses TRBV4-2 and TRBJ2-3; 14 bases agree with TRBD2. The germline V gene has CDR1 LGHNA and CDR2 YNFKEQ. The CDR3 runs 18 residues. With V trimmed by 4 bases and J by 1 base, 7 bases remained unmatched. CDR3 nucleotides: TGTGCCAGCAGCCGTACCTGGACTAGCGGGGGGCGCACAGATACGCAGTATTTT. Protein product: CASSRTWTSGGRTDTQYF.

In its sample, this clone was seen once. The chain links TRBV4-2 to TRBJ1-4; the match to TRBD1 covers 9 bases. The CDR3 has 13 amino acids. V trimming: 4 bases; J trimming: 10 bases; junction bases outside the gene matches: 4. CDR1 and CDR2 from the germline V gene are LGHNA and YNFKEQ. This CDR3 is CASSLDRGTKLFF. CDR3 sequence (DNA): TGTGCCAGCAGCCTGGACAGGGGAACAAAACTGTTTTTT.